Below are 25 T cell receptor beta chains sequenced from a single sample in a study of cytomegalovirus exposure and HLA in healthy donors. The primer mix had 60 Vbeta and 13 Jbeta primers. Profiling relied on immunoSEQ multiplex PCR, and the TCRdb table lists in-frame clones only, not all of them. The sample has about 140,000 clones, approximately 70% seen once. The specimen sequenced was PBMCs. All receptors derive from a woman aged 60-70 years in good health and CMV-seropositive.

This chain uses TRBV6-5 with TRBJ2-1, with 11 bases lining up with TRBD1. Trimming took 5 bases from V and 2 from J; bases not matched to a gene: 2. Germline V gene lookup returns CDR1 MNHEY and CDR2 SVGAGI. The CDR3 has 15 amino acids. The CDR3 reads CASSPGQGAYNEQFF. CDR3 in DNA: TGTGCCAGCAGTCCGGGACAGGGGGCCTACAATGAGCAGTTCTTC.

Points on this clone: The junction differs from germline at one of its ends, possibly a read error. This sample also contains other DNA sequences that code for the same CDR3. The CDR3 DNA follows: TGTGCCAGTAGCTTAGTTCGAGCGGGAGGTCTTGAGACCCAGTACTTC. This encodes CASSLVRAGGLETQYF. This chain links TRBV7-8 with TRBJ2-5; 9 bases agree with TRBD2. Germline CDR1 SGHVS, CDR2 FQNEAQ. The CDR3 is made up of 16 amino acids.

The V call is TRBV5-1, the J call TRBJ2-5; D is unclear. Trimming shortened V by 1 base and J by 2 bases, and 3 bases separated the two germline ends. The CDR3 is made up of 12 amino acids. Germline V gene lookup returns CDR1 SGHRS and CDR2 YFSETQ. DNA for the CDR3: TGCGCCAGCAGCTTGACTCAAGAGACCCAGTACTTC. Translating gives CASSLTQETQYF.

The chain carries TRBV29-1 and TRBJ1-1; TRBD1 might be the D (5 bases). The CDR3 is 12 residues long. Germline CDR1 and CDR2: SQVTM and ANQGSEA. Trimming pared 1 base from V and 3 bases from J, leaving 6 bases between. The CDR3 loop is CSVEGGHTEAFF. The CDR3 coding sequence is TGCAGCGTTGAAGGGGGCCACACTGAAGCTTTCTTT.

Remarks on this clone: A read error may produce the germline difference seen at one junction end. The CDR3 reads CASSLVAPGLEFDF. The CDR3 DNA follows: TGTGCCAGCAGCTTAGTAGCCCCGGGACTAGAGTTCGACTTC. The J gene is TRBJ2-7, the V gene TRBV11-2; TRBD2 matches at 8 bases. CDR1 is SGHAT, CDR2 FQNNGV, per germline. CDR3 length equals 14 residues.

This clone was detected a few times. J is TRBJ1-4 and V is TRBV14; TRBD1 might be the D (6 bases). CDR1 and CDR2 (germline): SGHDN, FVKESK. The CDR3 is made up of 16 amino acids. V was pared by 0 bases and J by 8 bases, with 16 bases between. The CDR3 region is CASSQDETGRREKLFF. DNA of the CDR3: TGTGCCAGCAGCCAAGACGAGACAGGCCGTAGGGAAAAACTGTTTTTT.

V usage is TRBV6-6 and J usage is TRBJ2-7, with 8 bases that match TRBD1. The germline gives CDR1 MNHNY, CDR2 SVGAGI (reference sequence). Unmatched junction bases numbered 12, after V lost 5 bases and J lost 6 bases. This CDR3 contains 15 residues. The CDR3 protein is CASSGLGQGESEQYF. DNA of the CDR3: TGTGCCAGCAGTGGACTCGGACAGGGTGAAAGCGAGCAGTACTTC.

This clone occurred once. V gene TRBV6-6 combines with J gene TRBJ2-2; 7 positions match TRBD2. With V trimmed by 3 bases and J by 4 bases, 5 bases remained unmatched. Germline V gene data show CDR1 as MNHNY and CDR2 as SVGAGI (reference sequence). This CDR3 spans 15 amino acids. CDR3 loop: CASSYWGRGTGELFF. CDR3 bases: TGTGCCAGCAGTTATTGGGGGAGGGGCACCGGGGAGCTGTTTTTT.

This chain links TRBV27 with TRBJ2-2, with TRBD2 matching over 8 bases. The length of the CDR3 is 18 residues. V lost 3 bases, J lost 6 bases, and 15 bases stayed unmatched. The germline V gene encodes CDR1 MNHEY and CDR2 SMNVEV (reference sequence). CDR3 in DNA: TGTGCCAGCAGTTTGAGTCAGCGGGAGAAGGCGAGGGCCGGGGAGCTGTTTTTT. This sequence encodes CASSLSQREKARAGELFF.

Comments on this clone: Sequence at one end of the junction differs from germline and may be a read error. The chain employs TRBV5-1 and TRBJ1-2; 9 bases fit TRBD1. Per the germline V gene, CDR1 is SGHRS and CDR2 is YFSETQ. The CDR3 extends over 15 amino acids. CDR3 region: CASSLEGTGNYGCTF. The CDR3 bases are TGCGCCAGCAGCTTGGAAGGGACAGGGAACTATGGCTGCACCTTC.

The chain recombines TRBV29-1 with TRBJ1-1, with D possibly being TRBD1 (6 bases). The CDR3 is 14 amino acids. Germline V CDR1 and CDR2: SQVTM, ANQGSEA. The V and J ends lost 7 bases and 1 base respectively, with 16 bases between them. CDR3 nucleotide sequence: TGCAGCGGTCAACACGGGACAACGAACACTGAAGCTTTCTTT. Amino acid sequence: CSGQHGTTNTEAFF.

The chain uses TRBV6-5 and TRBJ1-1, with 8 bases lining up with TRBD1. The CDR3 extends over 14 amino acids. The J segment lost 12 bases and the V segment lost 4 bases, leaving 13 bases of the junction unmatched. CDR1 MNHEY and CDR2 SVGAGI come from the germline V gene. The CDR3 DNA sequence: TGTGCCAGCAGTTCCCCCTTTAACAGGGGGATGTCTTTCTTT. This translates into CASSSPFNRGMSFF.

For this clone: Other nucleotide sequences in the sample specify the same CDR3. CDR3: CASSLIQNTEAFF. The CDR3 DNA reads as TGTGCCAGCAGCTTAATACAGAACACTGAAGCTTTCTTT. V usage is TRBV7-8 and J usage is TRBJ1-1; D unclear. Trimming pared 2 bases from V and 1 base from J, leaving 5 bases between. Germline V CDR1 and CDR2: SGHVS, FQNEAQ. There are 13 residues in the CDR3.

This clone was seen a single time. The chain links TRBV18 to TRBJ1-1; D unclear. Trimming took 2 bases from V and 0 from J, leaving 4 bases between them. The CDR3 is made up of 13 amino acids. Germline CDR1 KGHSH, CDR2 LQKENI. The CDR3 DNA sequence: TGTGCCAGCTCACCAATTATGAACACTGAAGCTTTCTTT. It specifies CASSPIMNTEAFF.

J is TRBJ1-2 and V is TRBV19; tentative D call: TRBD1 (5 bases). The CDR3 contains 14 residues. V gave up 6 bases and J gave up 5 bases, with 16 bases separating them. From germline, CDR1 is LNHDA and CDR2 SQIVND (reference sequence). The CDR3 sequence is CASRDKDGHYGYTF. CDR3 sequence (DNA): TGTGCCAGTAGGGACAAGGACGGGCATTATGGCTACACCTTC.

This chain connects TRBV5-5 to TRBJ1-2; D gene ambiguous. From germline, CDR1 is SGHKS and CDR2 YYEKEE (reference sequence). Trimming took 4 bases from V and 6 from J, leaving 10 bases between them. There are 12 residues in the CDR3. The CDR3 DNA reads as TGTGCCAGCAGCCTCCGAGACAATGGCTACACCTTC. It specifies CASSLRDNGYTF.

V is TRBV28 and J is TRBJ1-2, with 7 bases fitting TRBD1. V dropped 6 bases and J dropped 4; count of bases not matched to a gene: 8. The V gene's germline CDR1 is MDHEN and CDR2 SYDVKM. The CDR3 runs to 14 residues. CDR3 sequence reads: CASRPTGMGYGYTF. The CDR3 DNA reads TGTGCCAGCAGACCGACAGGGATGGGCTATGGCTACACCTTC.

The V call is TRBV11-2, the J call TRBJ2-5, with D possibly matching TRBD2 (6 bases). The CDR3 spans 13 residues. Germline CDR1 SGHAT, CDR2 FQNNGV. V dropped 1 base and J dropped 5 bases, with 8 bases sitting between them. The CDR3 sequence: CASSLAGRETQYF. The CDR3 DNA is TGTGCCAGCAGCTTAGCAGGGAGGGAGACCCAGTACTTC.

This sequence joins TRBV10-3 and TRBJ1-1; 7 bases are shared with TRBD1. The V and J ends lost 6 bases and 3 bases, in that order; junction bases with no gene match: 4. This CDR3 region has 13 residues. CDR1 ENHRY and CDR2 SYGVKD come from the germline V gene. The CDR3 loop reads CAIRNRGDTEAFF. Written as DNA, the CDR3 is TGTGCCATCAGAAACAGGGGTGACACTGAAGCTTTCTTT.

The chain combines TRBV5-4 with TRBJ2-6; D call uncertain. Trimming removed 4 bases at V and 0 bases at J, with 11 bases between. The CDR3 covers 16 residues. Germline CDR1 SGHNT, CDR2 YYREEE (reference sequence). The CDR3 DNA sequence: TGTGCCAGCAGCATTCGATCAGGCTCTGGGGCCAACGTCCTGACTTTC. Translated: CASSIRSGSGANVLTF.

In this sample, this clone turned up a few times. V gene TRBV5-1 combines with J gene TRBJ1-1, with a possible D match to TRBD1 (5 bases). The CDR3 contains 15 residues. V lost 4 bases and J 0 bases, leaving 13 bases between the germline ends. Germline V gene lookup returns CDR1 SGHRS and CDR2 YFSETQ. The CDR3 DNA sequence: TGCGCCAGCAGCACCCAGGAGGGGATGAACACTGAAGCTTTCTTT. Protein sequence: CASSTQEGMNTEAFF.

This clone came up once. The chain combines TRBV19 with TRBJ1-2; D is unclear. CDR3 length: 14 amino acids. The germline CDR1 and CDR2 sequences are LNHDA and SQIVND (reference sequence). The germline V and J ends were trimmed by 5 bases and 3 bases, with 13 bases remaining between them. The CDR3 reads CASSRWGGDYGYTF. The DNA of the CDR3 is TGTGCCAGTAGTCGCTGGGGAGGCGACTATGGCTACACCTTC.

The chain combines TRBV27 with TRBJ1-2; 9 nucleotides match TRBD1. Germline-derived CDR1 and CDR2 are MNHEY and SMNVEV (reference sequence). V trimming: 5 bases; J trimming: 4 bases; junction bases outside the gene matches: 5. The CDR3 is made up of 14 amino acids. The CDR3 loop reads CASSRTGDSYGYTF. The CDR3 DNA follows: TGTGCCAGCAGTCGGACAGGGGATAGCTATGGCTACACCTTC.

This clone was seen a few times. CDR3 protein: CASSSAGLGNTIYF. CDR3 in DNA: TGTGCCAGCAGTTCCGCGGGCCTGGGAAACACCATATATTTT. The chain combines TRBV28 with TRBJ1-3; D is unresolved. This CDR3 spans 14 amino acids. Germline loops: CDR1 MDHEN, CDR2 SYDVKM. Trimming left V 4 bases short and J 4 bases short, with 11 bases between.

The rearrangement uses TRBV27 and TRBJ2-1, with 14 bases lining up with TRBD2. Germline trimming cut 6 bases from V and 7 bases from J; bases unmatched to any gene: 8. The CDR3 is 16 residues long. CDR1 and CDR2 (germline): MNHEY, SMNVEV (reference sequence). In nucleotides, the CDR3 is TGTGCCAGCAGAAAAGGACTAGCGGGAGGAGATAATGAGCAGTTCTTC. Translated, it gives CASRKGLAGGDNEQFF.